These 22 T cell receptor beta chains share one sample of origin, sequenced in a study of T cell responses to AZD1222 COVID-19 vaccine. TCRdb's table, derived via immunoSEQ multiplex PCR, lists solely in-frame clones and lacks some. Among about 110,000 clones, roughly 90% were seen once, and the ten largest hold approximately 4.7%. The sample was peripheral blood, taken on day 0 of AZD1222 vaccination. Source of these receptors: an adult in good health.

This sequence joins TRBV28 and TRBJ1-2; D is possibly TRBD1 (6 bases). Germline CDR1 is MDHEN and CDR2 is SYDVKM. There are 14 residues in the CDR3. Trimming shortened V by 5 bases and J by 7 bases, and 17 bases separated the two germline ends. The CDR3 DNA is TGTGCCAGCAGTCGACCTTCAGGGGTTCTTGGCTACACCTTC. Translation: CASSRPSGVLGYTF.

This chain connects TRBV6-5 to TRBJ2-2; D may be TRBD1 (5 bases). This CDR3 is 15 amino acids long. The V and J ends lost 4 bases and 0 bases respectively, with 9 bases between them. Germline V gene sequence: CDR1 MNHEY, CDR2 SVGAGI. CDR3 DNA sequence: TGTGCCAGCAGTTCTTCAGGGACGAACACCGGGGAGCTGTTTTTT. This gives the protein CASSSSGTNTGELFF.

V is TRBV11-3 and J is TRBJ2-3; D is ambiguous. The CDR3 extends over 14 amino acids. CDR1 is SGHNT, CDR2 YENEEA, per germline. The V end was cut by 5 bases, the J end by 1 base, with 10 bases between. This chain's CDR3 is CASSPDPRTDTQYF. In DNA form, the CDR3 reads TGTGCCAGCAGCCCCGACCCCCGCACAGATACGCAGTATTTT.

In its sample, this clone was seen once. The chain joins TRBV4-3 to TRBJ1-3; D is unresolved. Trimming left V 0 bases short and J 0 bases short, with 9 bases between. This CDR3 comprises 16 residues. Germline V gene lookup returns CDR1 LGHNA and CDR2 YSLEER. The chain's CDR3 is CASSQEGSLSGNTIYF. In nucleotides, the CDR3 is TGCGCCAGCAGCCAAGAGGGTTCCCTCTCTGGAAACACCATATATTTT.

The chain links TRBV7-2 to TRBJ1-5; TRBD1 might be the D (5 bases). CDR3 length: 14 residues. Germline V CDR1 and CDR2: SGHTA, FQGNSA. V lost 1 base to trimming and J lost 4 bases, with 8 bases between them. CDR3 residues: CASSLEGPNQPQHF. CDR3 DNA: TGTGCCAGCAGCTTAGAGGGACCTAATCAGCCCCAGCATTTT.

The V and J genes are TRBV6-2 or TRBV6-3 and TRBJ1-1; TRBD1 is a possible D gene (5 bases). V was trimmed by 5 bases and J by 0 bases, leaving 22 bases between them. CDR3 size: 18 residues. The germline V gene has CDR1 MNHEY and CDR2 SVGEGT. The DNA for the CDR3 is TGTGCCAGCAGTCCACACCCCCTACAGGCCGTCATGAACACTGAAGCTTTCTTT. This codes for CASSPHPLQAVMNTEAFF.

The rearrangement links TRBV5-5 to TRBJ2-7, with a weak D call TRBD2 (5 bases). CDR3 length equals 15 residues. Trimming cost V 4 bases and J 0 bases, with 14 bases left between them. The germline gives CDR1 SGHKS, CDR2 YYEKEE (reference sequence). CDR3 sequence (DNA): TGTGCCAGCAGCCTACTCGGGGTTAGCTCCTACGAGCAGTACTTC. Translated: CASSLLGVSSYEQYF. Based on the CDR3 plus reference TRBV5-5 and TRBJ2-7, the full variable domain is DAGVTQSPTHLIKTRGQQVTLRCSPISGHKSVSWYQQVLGQGPQFIFQYYEKEERGRGNFPDRFSARQFPNYSSELNVNALLLGDSALYLCASSLLGVSSYEQYFGPGTRLTVT.

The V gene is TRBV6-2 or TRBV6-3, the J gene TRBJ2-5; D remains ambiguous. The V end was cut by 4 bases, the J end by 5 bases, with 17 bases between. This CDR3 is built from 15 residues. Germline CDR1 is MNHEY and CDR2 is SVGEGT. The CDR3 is CASSFRRRKSETQYF. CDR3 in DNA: TGTGCCAGCAGTTTTAGGCGAAGGAAATCGGAGACCCAGTACTTC.

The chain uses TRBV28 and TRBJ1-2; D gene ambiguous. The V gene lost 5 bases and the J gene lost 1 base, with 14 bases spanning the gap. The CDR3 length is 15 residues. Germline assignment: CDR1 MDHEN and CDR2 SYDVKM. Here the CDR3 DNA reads TGTGCCAGCAGTAGGTCAGGCGCGAATAACTATGGCTACACCTTC. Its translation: CASSRSGANNYGYTF.

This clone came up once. The CDR3 DNA reads as TGTGCCAGCAGCGAAAACAGGGGGCGCAGGTATGGCTACACCTTC. It specifies CASSENRGRRYGYTF. The rearrangement joins TRBV5-4 to TRBJ1-2, with 9 bases lining up with TRBD1. CDR1 is SGHNT, CDR2 YYREEE, per germline (reference sequence). The CDR3 spans 15 residues. Trimming at V came to 4 bases and at J to 5 bases, leaving 9 bases not matched to a gene.

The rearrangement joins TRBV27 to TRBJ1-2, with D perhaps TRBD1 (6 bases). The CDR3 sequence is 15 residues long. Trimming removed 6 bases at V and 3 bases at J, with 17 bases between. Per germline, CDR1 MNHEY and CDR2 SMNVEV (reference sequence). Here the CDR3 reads CASSPIAGADYGYTF. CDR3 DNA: TGTGCCAGCAGCCCTATCGCAGGGGCCGACTATGGCTACACCTTC.

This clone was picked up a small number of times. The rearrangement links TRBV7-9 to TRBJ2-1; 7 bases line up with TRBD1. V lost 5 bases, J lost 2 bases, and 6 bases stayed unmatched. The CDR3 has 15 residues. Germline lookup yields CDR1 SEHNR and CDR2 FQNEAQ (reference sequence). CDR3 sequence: CASSIGTVPYNEQFF. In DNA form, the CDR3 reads TGTGCCAGCAGCATCGGGACAGTCCCCTACAATGAGCAGTTCTTC.

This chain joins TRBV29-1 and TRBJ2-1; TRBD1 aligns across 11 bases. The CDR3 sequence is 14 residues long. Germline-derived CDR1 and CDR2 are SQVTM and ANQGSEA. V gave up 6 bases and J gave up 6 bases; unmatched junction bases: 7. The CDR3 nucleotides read TGCAGCGTGGAACGGGACAGGGGGTTCAATGAGCAGTTCTTC. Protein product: CSVERDRGFNEQFF.

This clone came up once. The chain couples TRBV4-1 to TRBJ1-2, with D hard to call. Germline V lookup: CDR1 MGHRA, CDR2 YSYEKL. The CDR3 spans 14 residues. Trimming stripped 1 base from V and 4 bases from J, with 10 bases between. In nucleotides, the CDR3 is TGCGCCAGCAGCCAAGCGGGAGGGCTCTATGGCTACACCTTC. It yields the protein CASSQAGGLYGYTF.

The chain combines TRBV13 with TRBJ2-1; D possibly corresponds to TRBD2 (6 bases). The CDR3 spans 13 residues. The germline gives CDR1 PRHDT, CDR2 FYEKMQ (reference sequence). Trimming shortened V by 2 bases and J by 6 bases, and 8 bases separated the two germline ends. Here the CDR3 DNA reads TGTGCCAGCAGCTTATCCGGGAGCAATGAGCAGTTCTTC. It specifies CASSLSGSNEQFF.

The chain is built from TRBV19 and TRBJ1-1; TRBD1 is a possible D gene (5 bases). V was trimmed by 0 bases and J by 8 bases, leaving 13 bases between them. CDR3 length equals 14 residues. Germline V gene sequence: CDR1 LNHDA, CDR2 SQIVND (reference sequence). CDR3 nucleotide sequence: TGTGCCAGTAGTATAGACTCCATCCGACAGGAAGCTTTCTTT. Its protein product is CASSIDSIRQEAFF.

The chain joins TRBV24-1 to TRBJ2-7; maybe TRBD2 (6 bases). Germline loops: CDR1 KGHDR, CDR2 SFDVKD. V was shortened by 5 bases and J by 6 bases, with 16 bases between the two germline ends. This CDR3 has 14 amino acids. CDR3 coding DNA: TGTGCCACCAGTGGTCCGGGAGAAAGGGGCGAGCAGTACTTC. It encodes CATSGPGERGEQYF.

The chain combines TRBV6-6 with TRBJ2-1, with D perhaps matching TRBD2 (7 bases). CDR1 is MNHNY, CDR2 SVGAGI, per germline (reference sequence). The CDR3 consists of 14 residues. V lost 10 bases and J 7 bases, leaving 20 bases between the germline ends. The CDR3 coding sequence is TGTGCCACCAGATTCGGGGGGCAAAGGAATGAGCAGTTCTTC. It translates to CATRFGGQRNEQFF.

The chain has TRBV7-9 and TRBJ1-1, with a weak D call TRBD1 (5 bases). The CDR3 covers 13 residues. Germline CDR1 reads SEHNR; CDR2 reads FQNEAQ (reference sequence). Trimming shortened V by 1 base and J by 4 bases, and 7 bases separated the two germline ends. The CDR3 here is CASSLGGVTEAFF. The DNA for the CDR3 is TGTGCCAGCAGCTTAGGAGGGGTCACTGAAGCTTTCTTT.

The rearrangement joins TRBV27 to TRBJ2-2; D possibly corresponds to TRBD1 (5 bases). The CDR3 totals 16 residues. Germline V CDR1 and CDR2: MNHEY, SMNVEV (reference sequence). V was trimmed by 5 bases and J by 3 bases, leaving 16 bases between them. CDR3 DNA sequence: TGTGCCAGCAGTAAAACCCAGGGCTTAGACACCGGGGAGCTGTTTTTT. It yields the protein CASSKTQGLDTGELFF.

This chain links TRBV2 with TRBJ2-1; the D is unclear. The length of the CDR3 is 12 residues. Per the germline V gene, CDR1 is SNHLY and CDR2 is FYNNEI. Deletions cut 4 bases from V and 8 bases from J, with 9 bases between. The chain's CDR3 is CASSVSDDEQFF. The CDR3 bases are TGTGCCAGCAGTGTAAGCGACGATGAGCAGTTCTTC. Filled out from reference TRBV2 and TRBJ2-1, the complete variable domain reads EPEVTQTPSHQVTQMGQEVILRCVPISNHLYFYWYRQILGQKVEFLVSFYNNEISEKSEIFDDQFSVERPDGSNFTLKIRSTKLEDSAMYFCASSVSDDEQFFGPGTRLTVL.

CDR3 protein: CASRAGTLEKLFF. The CDR3 nucleotides are TGTGCCAGCAGGGCCGGGACACTTGAAAAACTGTTTTTT. The chain links TRBV2 to TRBJ1-4; maybe TRBD1 (6 bases). The V end was cut by 6 bases, the J end by 7 bases, with 12 bases between. There are 13 residues in the CDR3. Germline assignment: CDR1 SNHLY and CDR2 FYNNEI.